This TCR beta chain derives from a study of CD8+CD57+ T cells in acquired aplastic anemia. Germline CDR1 and CDR2: SGDLS and YYNGEE. The CDR3 runs 14 residues. The V and J ends lost 3 bases and 0 bases respectively, with 9 bases between them. CDR3 and TCR beta VDJ profiling relied on genomic DNA as the template. TCRdb itself ran the reads through MiXCR, one entry per CDR3 protein. This table has approximately 220,000 distinct CDR3 sequences, approximately 45% appearing once. Patients selected for sequencing had displayed CD8+CD57+ cell expansion by flow cytometry. This clonotype was detected ten times or more.

The TCR sequence derives from a human donor with aplastic anemia. Source material: sorted CD4+, CD8+, or CD8+CD57+ T cells (not recorded which) from PBMCs. The chain couples TRBV9 to TRBJ1-1; D is unresolved. CDR3 nucleotide sequence: TGTGCCAGCAGCGAAGATGTCATGAACACTGAAGCTTTCTTT. Amino acid sequence: CASSEDVMNTEAFF.